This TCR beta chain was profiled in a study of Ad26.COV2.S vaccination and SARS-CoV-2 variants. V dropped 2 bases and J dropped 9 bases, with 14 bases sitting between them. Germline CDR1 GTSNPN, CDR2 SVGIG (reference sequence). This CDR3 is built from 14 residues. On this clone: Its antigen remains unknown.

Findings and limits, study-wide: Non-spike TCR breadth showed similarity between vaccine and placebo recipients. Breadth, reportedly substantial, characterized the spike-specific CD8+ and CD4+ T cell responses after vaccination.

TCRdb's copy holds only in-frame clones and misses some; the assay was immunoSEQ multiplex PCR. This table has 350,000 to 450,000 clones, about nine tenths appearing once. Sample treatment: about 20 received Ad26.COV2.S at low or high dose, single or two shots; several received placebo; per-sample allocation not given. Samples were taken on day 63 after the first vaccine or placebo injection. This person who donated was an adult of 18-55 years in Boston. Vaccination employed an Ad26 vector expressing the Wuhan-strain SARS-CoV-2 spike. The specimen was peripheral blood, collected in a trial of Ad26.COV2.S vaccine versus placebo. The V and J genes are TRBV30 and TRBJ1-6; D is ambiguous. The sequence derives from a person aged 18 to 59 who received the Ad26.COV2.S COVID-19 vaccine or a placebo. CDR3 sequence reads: CAWSRRSIGSPLHF. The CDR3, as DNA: TGTGCCTGGAGTCGTCGCTCTATAGGTTCACCCCTCCACTTT.